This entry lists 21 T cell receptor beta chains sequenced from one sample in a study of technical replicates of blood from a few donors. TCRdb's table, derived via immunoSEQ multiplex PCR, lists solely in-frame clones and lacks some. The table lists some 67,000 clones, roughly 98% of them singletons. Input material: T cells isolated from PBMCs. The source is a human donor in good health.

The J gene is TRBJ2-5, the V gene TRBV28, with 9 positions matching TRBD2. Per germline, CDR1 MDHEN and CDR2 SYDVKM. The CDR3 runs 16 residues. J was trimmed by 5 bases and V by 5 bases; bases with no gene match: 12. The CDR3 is CASSVSAGLAGETQYF. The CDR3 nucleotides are TGTGCCAGCAGTGTGTCCGCGGGACTAGCAGGCGAGACCCAGTACTTC.

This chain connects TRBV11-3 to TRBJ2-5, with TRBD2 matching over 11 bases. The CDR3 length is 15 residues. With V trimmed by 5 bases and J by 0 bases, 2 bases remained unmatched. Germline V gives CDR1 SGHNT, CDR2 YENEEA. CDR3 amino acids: CASSIAGGYQETQYF. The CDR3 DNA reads TGTGCCAGCAGCATAGCGGGGGGGTACCAAGAGACCCAGTACTTC.

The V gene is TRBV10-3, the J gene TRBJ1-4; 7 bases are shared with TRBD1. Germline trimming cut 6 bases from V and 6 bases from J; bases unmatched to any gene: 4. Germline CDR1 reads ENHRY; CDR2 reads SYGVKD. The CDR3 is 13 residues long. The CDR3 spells CAIRGTEDEKLFF. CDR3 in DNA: TGTGCCATCAGGGGGACAGAAGATGAAAAACTGTTTTTT.

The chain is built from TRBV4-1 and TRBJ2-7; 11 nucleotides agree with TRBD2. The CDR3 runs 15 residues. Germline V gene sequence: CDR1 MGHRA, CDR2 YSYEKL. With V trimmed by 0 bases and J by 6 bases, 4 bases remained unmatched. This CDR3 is CASSQETSGIGEQYF. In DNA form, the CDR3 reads TGCGCCAGCAGCCAAGAGACTAGCGGGATTGGCGAGCAGTACTTC.

The CDR3 nucleotides are TGTGCCACCAGCCGGGACAGTCAAGGGAAACTGTTTTTT. This gives the protein CATSRDSQGKLFF. V gene TRBV15 combines with J gene TRBJ1-4, with 7 bases aligning to TRBD1. V gave up 5 bases and J gave up 11 bases; unmatched junction bases: 8. CDR1 is LNHNV, CDR2 YYDKDF, per germline (reference sequence). The CDR3 consists of 13 residues.

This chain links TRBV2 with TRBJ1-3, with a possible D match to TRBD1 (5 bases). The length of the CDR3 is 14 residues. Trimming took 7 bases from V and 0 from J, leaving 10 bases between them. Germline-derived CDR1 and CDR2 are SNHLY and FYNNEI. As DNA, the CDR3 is TGTGCCAGCAAATCGACAGTCTCTGGAAACACCATATATTTT. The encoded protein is CASKSTVSGNTIYF. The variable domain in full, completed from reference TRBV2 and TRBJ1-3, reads EPEVTQTPSHQVTQMGQEVILRCVPISNHLYFYWYRQILGQKVEFLVSFYNNEISEKSEIFDDQFSVERPDGSNFTLKIRSTKLEDSAMYFCASKSTVSGNTIYFGEGSWLTVV.

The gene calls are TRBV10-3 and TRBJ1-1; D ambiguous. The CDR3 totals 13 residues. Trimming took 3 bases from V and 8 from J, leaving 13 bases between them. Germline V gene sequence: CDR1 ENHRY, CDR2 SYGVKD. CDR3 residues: CAISDNVEREAFF. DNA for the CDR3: TGTGCCATCAGTGACAACGTTGAGAGGGAAGCTTTCTTT.

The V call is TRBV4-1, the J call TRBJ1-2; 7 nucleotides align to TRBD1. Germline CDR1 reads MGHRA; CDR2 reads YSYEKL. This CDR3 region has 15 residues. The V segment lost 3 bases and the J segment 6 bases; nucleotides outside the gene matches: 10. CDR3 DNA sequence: TGCGCCAGCAGCCACGGACGAGACAGGGAACATGGCTACACCTTC. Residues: CASSHGRDREHGYTF.

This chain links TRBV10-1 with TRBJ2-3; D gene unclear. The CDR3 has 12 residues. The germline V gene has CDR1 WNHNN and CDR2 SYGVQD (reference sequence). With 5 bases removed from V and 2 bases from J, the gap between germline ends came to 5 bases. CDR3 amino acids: CASSPNTDTQYF. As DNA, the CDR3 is TGCGCCAGCAGTCCAAACACAGATACGCAGTATTTT.

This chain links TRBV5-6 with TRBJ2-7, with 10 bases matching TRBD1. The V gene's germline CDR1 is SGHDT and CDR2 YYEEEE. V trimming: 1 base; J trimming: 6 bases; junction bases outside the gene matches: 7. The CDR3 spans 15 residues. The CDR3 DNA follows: TGTGCCAGCAGCTTGTTGGGACAGGGGACTAGCGAGCAGTACTTC. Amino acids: CASSLLGQGTSEQYF.

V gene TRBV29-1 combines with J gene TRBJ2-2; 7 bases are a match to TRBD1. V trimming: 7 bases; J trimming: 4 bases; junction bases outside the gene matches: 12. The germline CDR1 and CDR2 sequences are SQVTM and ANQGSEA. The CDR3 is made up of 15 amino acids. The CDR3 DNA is TGCAGCGCCCAAGAACCGGGACAGAGCACCGGGGAGCTGTTTTTT. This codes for CSAQEPGQSTGELFF.

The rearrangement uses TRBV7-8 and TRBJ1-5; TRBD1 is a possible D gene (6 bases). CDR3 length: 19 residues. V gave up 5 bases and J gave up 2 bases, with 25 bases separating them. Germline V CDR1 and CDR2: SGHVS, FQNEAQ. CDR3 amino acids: CASSATRDISPLRNQPQHF. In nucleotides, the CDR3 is TGTGCCAGCAGCGCCACCCGGGACATCTCACCATTACGCAATCAGCCCCAGCATTTT.

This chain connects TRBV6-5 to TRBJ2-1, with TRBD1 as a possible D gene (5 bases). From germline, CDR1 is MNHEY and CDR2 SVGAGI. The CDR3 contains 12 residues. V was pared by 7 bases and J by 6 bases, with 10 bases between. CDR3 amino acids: CASTTQGNEQFF. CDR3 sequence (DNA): TGTGCCAGCACCACGCAGGGCAATGAGCAGTTCTTC.

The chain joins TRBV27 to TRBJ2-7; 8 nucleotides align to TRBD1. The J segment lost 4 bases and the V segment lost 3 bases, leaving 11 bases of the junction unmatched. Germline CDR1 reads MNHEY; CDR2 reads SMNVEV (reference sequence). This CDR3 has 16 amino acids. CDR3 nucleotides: TGTGCCAGCAGTTTTTCTCAGGACAGGGTCGGGTACGAGCAGTACTTC. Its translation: CASSFSQDRVGYEQYF.

Here the CDR3 reads CAWKRNSPLHF. CDR3 coding DNA: TGTGCCTGGAAACGGAATTCACCCCTCCACTTT. This chain joins TRBV30 and TRBJ1-6, with D unclear. Germline values: CDR1 GTSNPN, CDR2 SVGIG (reference sequence). V shed 4 bases and J shed 7 bases, with 5 bases lying between them. This CDR3 has 11 amino acids. Together with reference TRBV30 and TRBJ1-6, the CDR3 gives the full variable domain: SQTIHQWPATLVQPVGSPLSLECTVEGTSNPNLYWYRQAAGRGLQLLFYSVGIGQISSEVPQNLSASRPQDRQFILSSKKLLLSDSGFYLCAWKRNSPLHFGNGTRLTVT.

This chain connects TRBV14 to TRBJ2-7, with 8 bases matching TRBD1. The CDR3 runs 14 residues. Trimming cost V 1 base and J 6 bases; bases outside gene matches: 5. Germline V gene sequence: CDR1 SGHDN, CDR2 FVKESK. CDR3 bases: TGTGCCAGCAGCCAAGTCACAGGGGGTGGCGAGCAGTACTTC. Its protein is CASSQVTGGGEQYF.

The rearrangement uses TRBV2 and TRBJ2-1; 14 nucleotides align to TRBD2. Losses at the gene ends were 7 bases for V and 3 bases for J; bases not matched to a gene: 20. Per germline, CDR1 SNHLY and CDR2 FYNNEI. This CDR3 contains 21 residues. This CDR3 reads CASTTGRPGTSGRVGYNEQFF. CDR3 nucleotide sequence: TGTGCCAGCACCACTGGGAGGCCGGGGACTAGCGGGAGAGTTGGCTACAATGAGCAGTTCTTC.

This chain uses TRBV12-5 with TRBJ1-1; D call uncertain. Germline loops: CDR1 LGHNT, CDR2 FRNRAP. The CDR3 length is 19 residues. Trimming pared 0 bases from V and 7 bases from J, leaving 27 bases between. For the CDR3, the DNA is TGTGCTAGTGGTTTGGTCTGGTGGCCGGGGAACATTAGCTTCGGTGAAGCTTTCTTT. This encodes CASGLVWWPGNISFGEAFF. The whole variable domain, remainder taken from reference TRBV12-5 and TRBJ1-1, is DARVTQTPRHKVTEMGQEVTMRCQPILGHNTVFWYRQTMMQGLELLAYFRNRAPLDDSGMPKDRFSAEMPDATLATLKIQPSEPRDSAVYFCASGLVWWPGNISFGEAFFGQGTRLTVV.

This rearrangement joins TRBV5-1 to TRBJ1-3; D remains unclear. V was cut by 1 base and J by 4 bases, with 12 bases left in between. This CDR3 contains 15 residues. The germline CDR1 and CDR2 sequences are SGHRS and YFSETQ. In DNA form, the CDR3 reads TGCGCCAGCAGCTTGCCCGAGAGTTTCGGAAACACCATATATTTT. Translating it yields CASSLPESFGNTIYF.

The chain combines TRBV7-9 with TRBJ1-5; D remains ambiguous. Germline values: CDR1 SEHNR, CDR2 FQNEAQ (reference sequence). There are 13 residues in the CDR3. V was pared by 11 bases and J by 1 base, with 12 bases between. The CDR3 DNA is TGTGCCGGGAGCGGTATGAGCAATCAGCCCCAGCATTTT. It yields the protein CAGSGMSNQPQHF.

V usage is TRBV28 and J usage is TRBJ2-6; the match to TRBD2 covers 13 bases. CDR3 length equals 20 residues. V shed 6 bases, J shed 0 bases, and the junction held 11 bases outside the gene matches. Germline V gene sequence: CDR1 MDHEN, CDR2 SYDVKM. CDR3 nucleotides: TGTGCCAGCAGAGACGGACTAGCGGGAGTTGAAGACTCTGGGGCCAACGTCCTGACTTTC. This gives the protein CASRDGLAGVEDSGANVLTF.